This TCR beta chain is from a study of tumor and adjacent non-tumor tissue in lung cancer. Whole-study context: Some 4.1 million productive TCRbeta reads were obtained per sample on average.

A modified ARM-PCR protocol with three rounds of nested PCR amplified TCRbeta. One entry per CDR3 protein, called by TCRdb with MiXCR from the multiplex PCR reads. The sample contains under 95,000 distinct CDR3 sequences, around 71% of which appear only once. The template was RNA from unsorted bulk tissue. This clonotype has a count of ten or more. The sequence derives from a man between 60 and 75 years old with non-small cell lung cancer. The sequencing input was lung tumor tissue.

Written as DNA, the CDR3 is TGTGCCAGCAGCCAAGACAGGGTGGTAACAGACACCATATATTTT. Protein: CASSQDRVVTDTIYF. This chain joins TRBV12-3 or TRBV12-4 and TRBJ1-3; 7 positions agree with TRBD1. The CDR3 totals 15 residues. Germline trimming cut 6 bases from V and 8 bases from J; bases unmatched to any gene: 13.